These T cell receptor beta chains were read from a single sample in a study of blood T cells in healthy people across ages. In TCRdb, the 5' RACE reads were re-called with MiXCR into one record per CDR3 protein. The table has 910,000 or so distinct CDR3 sequences, roughly 51% seen once; the top ten hold roughly a fifth. The sequenced sample consisted of blood. Receptors were obtained from a woman between 55 and 75 years old in good health. The CDR3 runs from the conserved cysteine through the conserved F or W. The order of the fields is clone size, J gene, D gene, V gene, CDR3 protein, CDR3 DNA. D genes are given only for firm matches. Not every row has a clone size; where given, it reads once, few, many or a size class.

- | TRBJ2-3 | TRBD2 | TRBV27 | CASSGRLAGPTDTQYF | TGTGCCAGCAGTGGGCGACTAGCGGGACCCACAGATACGCAGTATTTT
few | TRBJ2-3 | TRBD2 | TRBV20-1 | CSARDQVGGRAAYTQYF | TGCAGTGCTAGAGATCAAGTGGGCGGGAGGGCCGCATATACGCAGTATTTT
- | TRBJ2-7 | TRBD2 | TRBV7-2 | CASSLGQIAGPYEQYF | TGTGCCAGCAGCTTAGGACAAATAGCGGGACCCTACGAGCAGTACTTC
- | TRBJ2-7 | - | TRBV30 | CAGSTGNEQYF | TGTGCCGGGAGTACGGGGAACGAGCAGTACTTC
- | TRBJ1-2 | - | TRBV2 | CASSVGVTSSYGYTF | TGTGCCAGCAGTGTTGGGGTAACCTCTTCCTATGGCTACACCTTC
- | TRBJ2-3 | - | TRBV12-3/TRBV12-4 | CASSLVGYSTDTQYF | TGTGCCAGCAGTTTAGTTGGTTACAGCACAGATACGCAGTATTTT
few | TRBJ2-1 | TRBD2 | TRBV20-1 | CSAKVASGTSYNEQFF | TGCAGTGCCAAGGTGGCTAGCGGCACCTCCTACAATGAGCAGTTCTTC
- | TRBJ2-1 | - | TRBV3-1 | CAGSLQVYNEQFF | TGTGCCGGCAGCTTACAGGTTTACAATGAGCAGTTCTTC
- | TRBJ2-7 | TRBD2 | TRBV20-1 | CSAGLESGSGPYEQYF | TGCAGTGCTGGCCTCGAAAGCGGGAGTGGACCCTACGAGCAGTACTTC
few | TRBJ2-3 | TRBD2 | TRBV12-3/TRBV12-4 | CASRLAGGGTDTQYF | TGTGCCAGCAGGCTAGCGGGAGGGGGCACAGATACGCAGTATTTT
few | TRBJ2-3 | TRBD1 | TRBV29-1 | CSVDRDRVTDTQYF | TGCAGCGTTGACCGGGACAGAGTCACAGATACGCAGTATTTT
- | TRBJ2-5 | TRBD2 | TRBV20-1 | CSASELAGQETQYF | TGCAGTGCTAGTGAACTAGCGGGCCAAGAGACCCAGTACTTC
- | TRBJ2-3 | - | TRBV4-3 | CASSQPRVLAADTQYF | TGCGCCAGCAGCCAACCTCGTGTCTTAGCTGCAGATACGCAGTATTTT
- | TRBJ2-1 | TRBD1 | TRBV7-2 | CASSRDRGYEHCF | TGTGCCAGCAGCCGGGACAGGGGCTACGAGCATTGCTTC
- | TRBJ2-7 | - | TRBV20-1 | CSAGGLSSYEQYF | TGCAGTGCTGGGGGACTTAGCTCCTACGAGCAGTACTTC
- | TRBJ1-4 | - | TRBV29-1 | CSGGTDDEKLFF | TGCAGCGGGGGGACGGACGATGAAAAACTGTTTTTT
- | TRBJ1-1 | TRBD1 | TRBV14 | CASSQGPRGITEAFF | TGTGCCAGCAGCCAGGGACCCAGGGGGATCACTGAAGCTTTCTTT
few | TRBJ1-2 | - | TRBV4-3 | CASSQGAGGRVNYGYTF | TGCGCCAGCAGCCAAGGGGCCGGTGGGAGGGTTAACTATGGCTACACCTTC
- | TRBJ2-7 | TRBD2 | TRBV4-1 | CASSPAGAGSYEQYF | TGCGCCAGCAGCCCCGCGGGAGCGGGAAGTTACGAGCAGTACTTC
once | TRBJ1-2 | - | TRBV25-1 | CASSVEWGGYGYTF | TGTGCCAGCAGTGTTGAATGGGGTGGATATGGCTACACCTTC
- | TRBJ2-2 | - | TRBV7-9 | CASSLGPDSGELFF | TGTGCCAGCAGCTTAGGTCCTGATTCCGGGGAGCTGTTTTTT
few | TRBJ2-5 | - | TRBV27 | CASRMGTQETQYF | TGTGCCAGCAGGATGGGGACTCAAGAGACCCAGTACTTC